The 28 T cell receptor beta chains in this list originate from one sample, sequenced in a study of shared clonotypes between healthy human individuals (dated by TCRdb to about 2020). To prepare the library, the immunoSEQ multiplex PCR assay was applied. The table was pulled from immuneACCESS by TCRdb, which kept in-frame rearrangements only. Such tables lose some clones; where checked, under half of the loss comes from unresolved V genes, and the rest has no known cause. The table for this sample lists approximately 2.1 million clones; approximately 93% of them were counted only once. The top ten clones comprise 0.39% of the sample. Input material: naive CD4+ T cells from PBMCs. The cell subset or site label, as the study defines it: CD45RA+ positively selected. These TCRs come from a man aged 18-30 years in good health. Some clones in this sample may be carry-over from other donors' samples.

This chain connects TRBV27 to TRBJ2-3; 8 bases match TRBD2. The germline gives CDR1 MNHEY, CDR2 SMNVEV (reference sequence). The ends lost 3 bases at V and 0 bases at J; junction bases unmatched: 8. This CDR3 comprises 17 residues. The CDR3 protein is CASSFPLAGPSTDTQYF. CDR3 nucleotides: TGTGCCAGCAGTTTCCCCCTAGCGGGTCCTAGCACAGATACGCAGTATTTT.

The chain joins TRBV28 to TRBJ1-2; TRBD1 matches 9 bases. With 1 base clipped from V and 3 bases from J, the junction kept 15 bases outside the gene matches. The CDR3 totals 19 residues. Per the germline V gene, CDR1 is MDHEN and CDR2 is SYDVKM. Written as DNA, the CDR3 is TGTGCCAGCAGTTTATATCCGACCCCGGGACAGGGCGCTTACTATGGCTACACCTTC. Protein sequence: CASSLYPTPGQGAYYGYTF.

V gene TRBV27 combines with J gene TRBJ1-1, with D unclear. V gave up 3 bases and J gave up 3 bases, with 8 bases separating them. The germline CDR1 and CDR2 sequences are MNHEY and SMNVEV (reference sequence). This CDR3 contains 13 residues. This CDR3 is CASSFRVDTEAFF. The CDR3 nucleotides are TGTGCCAGCAGTTTTAGGGTCGACACTGAAGCTTTCTTT.

The rearrangement uses TRBV28 and TRBJ2-7; the D is unclear. The CDR3 runs 13 residues. Trimming pared 5 bases from V and 4 bases from J, leaving 12 bases between. Germline V gives CDR1 MDHEN, CDR2 SYDVKM. The CDR3 here is CASSRTAPYEQYF. DNA of the CDR3: TGTGCCAGCAGTCGAACAGCGCCTTACGAGCAGTACTTC.

This chain links TRBV6-6 with TRBJ2-7, with 9 bases lining up with TRBD2. The V gene end was trimmed by 6 bases and the J gene end by 6 bases; junction bases not matched to a gene: 15. Germline V gene lookup returns CDR1 MNHNY and CDR2 SVGAGI (reference sequence). The CDR3 loop spans 16 amino acids. As DNA, the CDR3 is TGTGCCAGCAGCCCACGCGCGGGAGGGCTCGTGTTCGAGCAGTACTTC. Its protein product is CASSPRAGGLVFEQYF.

The rearrangement links TRBV10-3 to TRBJ2-7; D is uncertain. This CDR3 spans 15 amino acids. Germline V lookup: CDR1 ENHRY, CDR2 SYGVKD. The V end was cut by 2 bases, the J end by 6 bases, with 17 bases between. In DNA form, the CDR3 reads TGTGCCATCAGTGAGGTGGCAGGACCTTGGGGCGAGCAGTACTTC. Translated: CAISEVAGPWGEQYF.

Only one count was recorded for this clone. The gene calls are TRBV6-5 and TRBJ2-5, with TRBD2 matching over 13 bases. This CDR3 has 16 residues. From germline, CDR1 is MNHEY and CDR2 SVGAGI. With 2 bases clipped from V and 5 bases from J, the junction kept 5 bases outside the gene matches. The CDR3 is CASSYKGLAGLETQYF. CDR3 coding DNA: TGTGCCAGCAGTTACAAGGGACTAGCGGGACTGGAGACCCAGTACTTC.

V and J are TRBV29-1 and TRBJ1-2, with D perhaps TRBD1 (5 bases). Germline CDR1 is SQVTM and CDR2 is ANQGSEA. Trimming shortened V by 4 bases and J by 4 bases, and 10 bases separated the two germline ends. This CDR3 is built from 12 residues. CDR3 protein: CSVGGTAYGYTF. DNA of the CDR3: TGCAGCGTTGGGGGGACCGCCTATGGCTACACCTTC.

This chain connects TRBV30 to TRBJ1-5; 9 nucleotides align to TRBD1. Trimming removed 3 bases from V and 0 bases from J; junction bases left unmatched: 12. The CDR3 is made up of 18 amino acids. Germline loops: CDR1 GTSNPN, CDR2 SVGIG (reference sequence). This CDR3 reads CAWRYTGGPTYSNQPQHF. CDR3 in DNA: TGTGCCTGGAGGTACACAGGGGGCCCTACTTATAGCAATCAGCCCCAGCATTTT.

The V and J genes are TRBV6-1 and TRBJ1-5; possibly TRBD1 for D (5 bases). V was shortened by 3 bases and J by 4 bases, with 13 bases between the two germline ends. The CDR3 has 15 amino acids. The V gene's germline CDR1 is MNHNS and CDR2 SASEGT. CDR3 in DNA: TGTGCCAGCAGTGATCGACAGATAAGAAATCAGCCCCAGCATTTT. Amino acid sequence: CASSDRQIRNQPQHF.

This sequence joins TRBV2 and TRBJ2-5; D remains unclear. CDR1 and CDR2 (germline): SNHLY, FYNNEI. CDR3 length: 12 amino acids. V shed 7 bases and J shed 5 bases, with 11 bases lying between them. CDR3 in DNA: TGTGCCAGCACCCCGCTCTCCGAGACCCAGTACTTC. It specifies CASTPLSETQYF.

J is TRBJ2-2 and V is TRBV5-1; 7 bases fit TRBD1. The CDR3 has 16 residues. V shed 0 bases, J shed 3 bases, and the junction held 5 bases outside the gene matches. Per germline, CDR1 SGHRS and CDR2 YFSETQ. This CDR3 is CASSLVVQGDTGELFF. In DNA form, the CDR3 reads TGCGCCAGCAGCTTGGTGGTCCAGGGGGACACCGGGGAGCTGTTTTTT.

This clone was found once. The chain recombines TRBV5-6 with TRBJ2-3; D gene uncertain. The CDR3 loop spans 16 amino acids. Germline-derived CDR1 and CDR2 are SGHDT and YYEEEE. The V end lost 0 bases, the J end lost 0 bases, and 11 bases lay between the germline ends. DNA of the CDR3: TGTGCCAGCAGCTTGGACCGTCTTACTAGCACAGATACGCAGTATTTT. This translates into CASSLDRLTSTDTQYF.

The chain recombines TRBV2 with TRBJ2-1; 8 bases are shared with TRBD1. The CDR3 has 18 amino acids. Trimming removed 8 bases from V and 0 bases from J; junction bases left unmatched: 15. Germline V lookup: CDR1 SNHLY, CDR2 FYNNEI. CDR3 bases: TGTGCCAGCGTCGCACTTTTGGGACAGGAAGGCTCCTACAATGAGCAGTTCTTC. This gives the protein CASVALLGQEGSYNEQFF.

The chain links TRBV11-2 to TRBJ2-1; D might be TRBD1 (6 bases). Germline lookup yields CDR1 SGHAT and CDR2 FQNNGV. The CDR3 is 13 residues long. V was clipped by 1 base and J by 15 bases, with 16 bases between them. The CDR3 DNA sequence: TGTGCCAGCAGCTTAGTTATGGGACAACCAACGTTCTTC. It is translated as CASSLVMGQPTFF.

CDR3: CASSPGLLTEAFF. The CDR3 nucleotides read TGTGCCAGCTCACCGGGACTACTAACTGAAGCTTTCTTT. The gene calls are TRBV18 and TRBJ1-1; D may be TRBD1 (5 bases). The ends were cut back, 3 bases at V and 5 bases at J, with 10 bases in the middle. CDR3 length: 13 amino acids. Germline lookup yields CDR1 KGHSH and CDR2 LQKENI.

Points on this clone: The same CDR3 also results from other DNA sequences found in this sample. The chain joins TRBV18 to TRBJ2-1; 12 bases map to TRBD1. This CDR3 is built from 15 residues. V shed 3 bases and J 7 bases; nucleotides not matched to a gene: 4. Germline lookup yields CDR1 KGHSH and CDR2 LQKENI. CDR3 protein: CASSPGTGGRNEQFF. DNA for the CDR3: TGTGCCAGCTCACCCGGGACAGGGGGCAGAAATGAGCAGTTCTTC.

The V and J genes are TRBV6-6 and TRBJ2-1; perhaps TRBD1 as D (6 bases). The CDR3 length is 14 residues. Germline CDR1 reads MNHNY; CDR2 reads SVGAGI (reference sequence). Trimming removed 2 bases from V and 4 bases from J, with 9 bases in between. The CDR3: CASSYTTGYNEQFF. The CDR3 DNA is TGTGCCAGCAGTTACACCACAGGGTACAATGAGCAGTTCTTC.

J is TRBJ2-7 and V is TRBV7-9; D might be TRBD2 (6 bases). The germline V gene has CDR1 SEHNR and CDR2 FQNEAQ (reference sequence). There are 16 residues in the CDR3. The V end lost 6 bases, the J end lost 0 bases, and 18 bases lay between the germline ends. CDR3 nucleotides: TGTGCCAGCAGTAAACTAGGCGGGAAGAGCTCCTACGAGCAGTACTTC. It specifies CASSKLGGKSSYEQYF. Complete variable domain (other parts from reference TRBV7-9 and TRBJ2-7): DTGVSQNPRHKITKRGQNVTFRCDPISEHNRLYWYRQTLGQGPEFLTYFQNEAQLEKSRLLSDRFSAERPKGSFSTLEIQRTEQGDSAMYLCASSKLGGKSSYEQYFGPGTRLTVT.

The V call is TRBV25-1, the J call TRBJ2-1; possibly TRBD2 for D (6 bases). Germline V gives CDR1 MGHDK, CDR2 SYGVNS. This CDR3 is built from 15 residues. Trimming cost V 1 base and J 8 bases, with 15 bases left between them. CDR3 in DNA: TGTGCCAGCAGTGAATGGGCGGCGGGATGGGATGAGCAGTTCTTC. Amino acid sequence: CASSEWAAGWDEQFF.

CDR3 DNA: TGTGCCAGCAGCTCTAAGATGGAAAGACAGGCTCCCTACGAGCAGTACTTC. Translating it yields CASSSKMERQAPYEQYF. The chain combines TRBV11-2 with TRBJ2-7, with TRBD1 as a possible D gene (6 bases). V lost 4 bases and J 2 bases, leaving 21 bases between the germline ends. Germline loops: CDR1 SGHAT, CDR2 FQNNGV. This CDR3 is built from 17 residues.

The rearrangement links TRBV9 to TRBJ1-2; D not resolved. The CDR3 covers 15 residues. Germline V gene lookup returns CDR1 SGDLS and CDR2 YYNGEE. The V gene lost 0 bases and the J gene lost 3 bases, with 12 bases spanning the gap. Written as DNA, the CDR3 is TGTGCCAGCAGCGTAGCTACGCGGTCAGACTATGGCTACACCTTC. Translating gives CASSVATRSDYGYTF.

V usage is TRBV6-4 and J usage is TRBJ1-5; D is possibly TRBD1 (5 bases). Germline V lookup: CDR1 MRHNA, CDR2 SNTAGT. There are 14 residues in the CDR3. V gave up 2 bases and J gave up 4 bases, with 9 bases separating them. CDR3 protein: CASSDNPGNQPQHF. The CDR3 DNA follows: TGTGCCAGCAGTGACAATCCAGGGAATCAGCCCCAGCATTTT.

About this clone: Other DNA sequences within the sample encode an identical CDR3. This sequence joins TRBV5-1 and TRBJ1-1; D uncertain. Trimming shortened V by 2 bases and J by 1 base, and 6 bases separated the two germline ends. Per germline, CDR1 SGHRS and CDR2 YFSETQ. The CDR3 totals 13 residues. The CDR3 here is CASSFTGNTEAFF. In DNA, the CDR3 is TGCGCCAGCAGCTTCACTGGGAACACTGAAGCTTTCTTT.

This rearrangement joins TRBV27 to TRBJ2-7, with a possible D match to TRBD2 (5 bases). From germline, CDR1 is MNHEY and CDR2 SMNVEV (reference sequence). V was cut by 3 bases and J by 2 bases, with 17 bases left in between. CDR3 size: 16 residues. Here the CDR3 reads CASSLSTRSKPYEQYF. DNA of the CDR3: TGTGCCAGCAGTTTGTCAACTAGGAGTAAACCCTACGAGCAGTACTTC.

The V call is TRBV28, the J call TRBJ2-3, with D maybe TRBD1 (6 bases). CDR1 is MDHEN and CDR2 is SYDVKM in the germline V gene. The V end lost 6 bases, the J end lost 3 bases, and 22 bases lay between the germline ends. The CDR3 contains 17 residues. The CDR3 bases are TGTGCCAGCAGACCCCACCTAGGGGACAAAGGTACAGATACGCAGTATTTT. This codes for CASRPHLGDKGTDTQYF.

This rearrangement joins TRBV5-5 to TRBJ2-7; D may be TRBD2 (6 bases). Germline loops: CDR1 SGHKS, CDR2 YYEKEE (reference sequence). Trimming stripped 2 bases from V and 1 base from J, with 10 bases between. CDR3 length: 14 amino acids. CDR3 bases: TGTGCCAGCAGCTTCGGGAGTGGTTCCTACGAGCAGTACTTC. Translation gives CASSFGSGSYEQYF.

This rearrangement joins TRBV30 to TRBJ2-3; D uncertain. Per germline, CDR1 GTSNPN and CDR2 SVGIG (reference sequence). The CDR3 covers 15 residues. Trimming stripped 5 bases from V and 1 base from J, with 16 bases between. The CDR3 DNA reads TGTGCCTGGCGTCCCAAGGGCAGAGGCACAGATACGCAGTATTTT. Protein sequence: CAWRPKGRGTDTQYF.